This T cell receptor beta chain was obtained from a study of T-cell reconstitution after alpha-beta-depleted transplantation in children. Unique molecular identifiers were used in preparing the TCRbeta library. TCRdb re-called the PCR reads with MiXCR, one entry per CDR3 protein. The table has about 610,000 distinct CDR3 sequences, over 20% seen once. Study observations and caveats: One year after transplant, T-cell counts and diversity came mostly from newly produced T cells.

Concerning this clonotype: No antigen is known for it.

The CDR3 covers 15 residues. Germline assignment: CDR1 MNHEY and CDR2 SMNVEV (reference sequence). Trimming took 0 bases from V and 4 from J, leaving 10 bases between them. This sequence joins TRBV27 and TRBJ1-3; D ambiguous. This clonotype was obtained from a boy in the first two years of life with Wiskott-Aldrich syndrome, due to receive a stem cell transplant. Sequencing used PBMCs, obtained before TCRalphabeta/CD19-depleted stem cell transplant. The CDR3 spells CASSLSGRTGNTIYF. CDR3 nucleotide sequence: TGTGCCAGCAGTTTATCCGGCCGAACGGGAAACACCATATATTTT.